The rows below give T cell receptor beta chains drawn from one sample of a study of CD8 T cells in Susac syndrome. TCRdb processed the immunoSEQ multiplex PCR reads anew with MiXCR; each CDR3 protein has one entry. Counted here are about 130,000 distinct CDR3 sequences, under 95% occurring once; the ten biggest clones make up approximately 0.24%. Sequencing was carried out using CD8+ T cells from PBMCs. The receptors shown here come from a human donor with multiple sclerosis. CDR3s include the opening cysteine and the closing phenylalanine or tryptophan. A D gene is named only where the DNA matches it firmly. Clone size is given for some rows only: seen once, a few or many times, or a class if the clone is expanded.

CDR3 DNA	CDR3 protein	J gene	V gene	D gene	clone size
TGTGCCAGCAGGTCTACCCCTGACAGCGTTTACGAGCAGTACTTC	CASRSTPDSVYEQYF	TRBJ2-7	TRBV27	NA	NA
TGTGCCAGCTCGTACGGGCCTGACTACGAGCAGTACTTC	CASSYGPDYEQYF	TRBJ2-7	TRBV18	NA	once
TGTGCCAGCAGCCCAATCGGACTAGCGGAAAGAAACACCGGGGAGCTGTTTTTT	CASSPIGLAERNTGELFF	TRBJ2-2	TRBV4-2	TRBD2	NA
TGCGCCAGCAGCCAAGATTTGGGCAGCTATGGCTACACCTTC	CASSQDLGSYGYTF	TRBJ1-2	TRBV4-1	NA	NA
TGTGCCAGCAGATATTCAGATACGCAGTATTTT	CASRYSDTQYF	TRBJ2-3	TRBV6-2/TRBV6-3	NA	once
TGCAGTGCTAGAGATGTAGGGGTCTGGAATGAAAAACTGTTTTTT	CSARDVGVWNEKLFF	TRBJ1-4	TRBV20-1	NA	NA
TGTGCCAGCAGTAACGCGGGACCCTACAATGAGCAGTTCTTC	CASSNAGPYNEQFF	TRBJ2-1	TRBV27	NA	NA
TGTGCCAGCAGCCCCGGGACAGAGAACACCGGGGAGCTGTTTTTT	CASSPGTENTGELFF	TRBJ2-2	TRBV5-8	TRBD1	once
TGTGCCAGCAGCCTTACTATCTCCTACAATGAGCAGTTCTTC	CASSLTISYNEQFF	TRBJ2-1	TRBV7-2	NA	NA
TGTGCCAGCAGCCAGATCGAGCCGGCCTATGGCTACACCTTC	CASSQIEPAYGYTF	TRBJ1-2	TRBV6-5	NA	NA
TGCACCACCCGGAAACCCCAAGAGACCCAGTACTTC	CTTRKPQETQYF	TRBJ2-5	TRBV29-1	NA	NA
TGCGCCAGCACCGGGGAGAGCTCCTACGAGCAGTACTTC	CASTGESSYEQYF	TRBJ2-7	TRBV5-1	NA	NA
TGTGCCAGCAGCTTTCAAGCGGGAGGGCCGACAGATACGCAGTATTTT	CASSFQAGGPTDTQYF	TRBJ2-3	TRBV7-6	TRBD2	NA
TGTGCCAGCAGCTTAAATCGGGATACGCAGTATTTT	CASSLNRDTQYF	TRBJ2-3	TRBV13	NA	NA
TGTGCCAGCAGTGCGGGAGGCCTTCAGCCCCAGCATTTT	CASSAGGLQPQHF	TRBJ1-5	TRBV2	NA	NA
TGTGCCAGCAGCCCCGATAACACTGAAGCTTTCTTT	CASSPDNTEAFF	TRBJ1-1	TRBV12-3/TRBV12-4	NA	NA
TGTGCCAGCAGTTTAACCCCAAACTATGGCTACACCTTC	CASSLTPNYGYTF	TRBJ1-2	TRBV27	NA	few
TGCGCCAGCAGCCCCTCGGGTCCGTGGAGTAATGAAGGCTACACCTTC	CASSPSGPWSNEGYTF	TRBJ1-2	TRBV4-1	NA	NA
TGCGCCAGCCGAAGCGGGCCGAACACCGGGGAGCTGTTTTTT	CASRSGPNTGELFF	TRBJ2-2	TRBV4-1	NA	NA
TGTGCCAGCAGCCCCCCCGATGGCTCCTACGAGCAGTACTTC	CASSPPDGSYEQYF	TRBJ2-7	TRBV28	NA	NA
TGTGCCAGCAGTTACTCGGACAGCCCCGCCATGGAGACCCAGTACTTC	CASSYSDSPAMETQYF	TRBJ2-5	TRBV6-2/TRBV6-3	NA	once
TGCAGCGTTGAGGACCCCGTGGGGGCATACAATGAGCAGTTCTTC	CSVEDPVGAYNEQFF	TRBJ2-1	TRBV29-1	NA	once
TGTGCCAGCAGTTACCTTTATGGACAGTCGAGGACTGAAGCTTTCTTT	CASSYLYGQSRTEAFF	TRBJ1-1	TRBV6-2/TRBV6-3	NA	NA
TGTGCCAGCAGCTTTGGGACAGGTAATGAGCAGTTCTTC	CASSFGTGNEQFF	TRBJ2-1	TRBV11-3	TRBD1	once
TGTGCCACCAGTAACTCCCTAGCGGGACTTTACACCGGGGAGCTGTTTTTT	CATSNSLAGLYTGELFF	TRBJ2-2	TRBV24-1	TRBD2	NA
TGTGCCAGCAGTCCTCATCCCCGCTACGAGCAGTACTTC	CASSPHPRYEQYF	TRBJ2-7	TRBV27	NA	NA
TGTGCCAGCAGTGAAATACAGGGTAGTGGCTACACCTTC	CASSEIQGSGYTF	TRBJ1-2	TRBV2	NA	NA
TGTGCCAGCAGTTTAGGACAGCCCTACGAGCAGTACTTC	CASSLGQPYEQYF	TRBJ2-7	TRBV6-5	NA	NA